This TCR beta chain was identified during a study of T cell clonality in common variable immunodeficiency. This clone was picked up many times. Its antigen is currently unknown. The CDR3 extends 3 residues past the end of the read, so its final part is completed from the germline J gene. Germline values: CDR1 SGHTA, CDR2 FQGTGA. This CDR3 is 14 amino acids long. The ends were cut back, 3 bases at V and 0 bases at J, with 8 bases in the middle. Notes on the study in general: CVID subjects had higher TCRbeta clonality than healthy controls, most marked in about a third. In common variable immunodeficiency, TCR beta chains reportedly carried fewer deletions and N-nucleotide insertions.

Equal genomic DNA amounts from CVID and control samples were sequenced. Some clones are missing from TCRdb's copy, which holds only in-frame ones; the method was immunoSEQ multiplex PCR. This sample includes more than 25,000 clones with no singletons; its ten biggest clones take up 3% to 4.5%. Donors gave roughly 5 to 8 ml heparinized peripheral whole blood. The sample consisted of peripheral blood mononuclear cells. This rearrangement joins TRBV7-3 to TRBJ2-5; D might be TRBD2 (6 bases). This receptor was obtained from a human donor with common variable immunodeficiency. Incomplete CDR3 DNA: TGTGCCAGCAGCTTGGGGGGAAACCAAGAGACC. It codes for CASSLGGNQET. The full CDR3 sequence reads CASSLGGNQETQYF. Together with reference TRBV7-3 and TRBJ2-5, the CDR3 gives the full variable domain: GAGVSQTPSNKVTEKGKYVELRCDPISGHTALYWYRQSLGQGPEFLIYFQGTGAADDSGLPNDRFFAVRPEGSVSTLKIQRTERGDSAVYLCASSLGGNQETQYFGPGTRLLVL.